This T cell receptor beta chain was sequenced in a study of cytomegalovirus exposure and HLA in healthy donors. Overall study findings and caveats: The investigators catalogued 150 or so TCR beta chains as cytomegalovirus-associated.

The protocol was immunoSEQ multiplex PCR, while the TCRdb copy is restricted to in-frame clones and leaves out a portion. The sample includes about 130,000 clones, almost 85% of them seen just once. The CDR3 sequence is 15 residues long. The V and J ends lost 4 bases and 4 bases respectively, with 14 bases between them. The V gene's germline CDR1 is SGDLS and CDR2 YYNGEE. With regard to this clone: Its antigen is currently unknown.

This TCR derives from a man younger than 40 in good health and CMV-seropositive. This sequence joins TRBV9 and TRBJ2-2; D is possibly TRBD2 (6 bases). The sequencing input was PBMCs. The CDR3 DNA is TGTGCCAGCAGCCCTCGGTCCGGGGGCACCGGGGAGCTGTTTTTT. Amino acids: CASSPRSGGTGELFF.